The 19 T cell receptor beta chains reported below all come from one sample, sequenced in a study of blood T cell repertoires in COVID-19. The method was immunoSEQ multiplex PCR; TCRdb's version includes in-frame clones alone and lacks a portion of them. The repertoire consists of 90,000 to 150,000 clones, with more than 60% occurring once and the leading ten covering 2.5% to 3%. What was sequenced was peripheral blood. These receptors all come from a man aged 50 to 60 with acute or convalescent COVID-19.

This rearrangement joins TRBV28 to TRBJ2-5; 7 bases line up with TRBD2. Germline V gene lookup returns CDR1 MDHEN and CDR2 SYDVKM. Trimming cost V 3 bases and J 5 bases; bases outside gene matches: 6. This CDR3 contains 14 residues. The CDR3 coding sequence is TGTGCCAGCAGTTTGGCGGGAGTGAAGGAGACCCAGTACTTC. Its translation: CASSLAGVKETQYF.

This chain links TRBV30 with TRBJ2-1; unclear D gene. Trimming pared 2 bases from V and 5 bases from J, leaving 7 bases between. Germline CDR1 is GTSNPN and CDR2 is SVGIG (reference sequence). The CDR3 extends over 12 amino acids. CDR3: CAWSTSDNEQFF. CDR3 in DNA: TGTGCCTGGAGTACCAGCGACAATGAGCAGTTCTTC.

The chain links TRBV5-4 to TRBJ2-3, with 10 bases identical to TRBD2. CDR1 SGHNT and CDR2 YYREEE come from the germline V gene (reference sequence). Trimming took 4 bases from V and 1 from J; bases not matched to a gene: 6. The CDR3 contains 16 residues. In DNA form, the CDR3 reads TGTGCCAGCAGCCCGGTAGCGGGGGGACGCACAGATACGCAGTATTTT. Translating gives CASSPVAGGRTDTQYF.

The gene calls are TRBV28 and TRBJ1-6, with TRBD1 identical over 11 bases. With 8 bases clipped from V and 0 bases from J, the junction kept 12 bases outside the gene matches. CDR3 length: 19 residues. In germline, CDR1 is MDHEN, CDR2 SYDVKM. CDR3 sequence reads: CASGPGQGAFSSYNSPLHF. The CDR3 nucleotides read TGTGCCAGCGGCCCCGGACAGGGGGCGTTTAGCTCCTATAATTCACCCCTCCACTTT.

V gene TRBV5-5 combines with J gene TRBJ2-7; 8 positions match TRBD1. CDR3 size: 14 residues. Germline V gene sequence: CDR1 SGHKS, CDR2 YYEKEE (reference sequence). V was clipped by 0 bases and J by 7 bases; unmatched bases: 6. The CDR3 nucleotides are TGTGCCAGCAGCTTGGTCGGGACAGGTATAGAGCAGTACTTC. Its translation is CASSLVGTGIEQYF.

The J gene is TRBJ2-7, the V gene TRBV6-5, with D maybe TRBD1 (5 bases). CDR1 is MNHEY and CDR2 is SVGAGI in the germline V gene. The CDR3 is made up of 12 amino acids. Trimming removed 7 bases at V and 4 bases at J, with 11 bases between. Here the CDR3 reads CASKRQRYEQYF. The CDR3 coding sequence is TGTGCCAGCAAGAGACAGCGATACGAGCAGTACTTC.

The V and J genes are TRBV6-5 and TRBJ2-2; D uncertain. Germline lookup yields CDR1 MNHEY and CDR2 SVGAGI. This CDR3 is built from 14 residues. V was clipped by 6 bases and J by 0 bases, with 8 bases between them. Written as DNA, the CDR3 is TGTGCCAGCAGGGGCTTATCGAACACCGGGGAGCTGTTTTTT. Translation gives CASRGLSNTGELFF.

This clone has a handful of counts. The V and J genes are TRBV28 and TRBJ1-5; D ambiguous. CDR1 is MDHEN, CDR2 SYDVKM, per germline. Trimming stripped 7 bases from V and 1 base from J, with 11 bases between. CDR3 length equals 14 residues. The CDR3, as DNA: TGTGCCAGCAATCCCGGTTCGAGCAATCAGCCCCAGCATTTT. Translating it yields CASNPGSSNQPQHF.

V is TRBV5-1 and J is TRBJ2-7, with 9 bases aligning to TRBD2. CDR1 SGHRS and CDR2 YFSETQ come from the germline V gene. With V trimmed by 2 bases and J by 0 bases, 3 bases remained unmatched. The CDR3 contains 15 residues. As DNA, the CDR3 is TGCGCCAGCAGCTTCGTAGCGGGGGACTCCTACGAGCAGTACTTC. Protein product: CASSFVAGDSYEQYF.

This sequence joins TRBV18 and TRBJ2-7; 9 positions match TRBD1. Per germline, CDR1 KGHSH and CDR2 LQKENI. V dropped 2 bases and J dropped 3; count of bases not matched to a gene: 2. The CDR3 sequence is 14 residues long. The CDR3 DNA follows: TGTGCCAGCTCACCATCGGGACAGGGCTACGAGCAGTACTTC. Translation gives CASSPSGQGYEQYF.

The chain couples TRBV27 to TRBJ1-6; D remains ambiguous. The CDR3 spans 11 residues. CDR1 and CDR2 (germline): MNHEY, SMNVEV (reference sequence). Between the trimmed V and J ends, which lost 3 bases and 13 bases, there was a span of 7 bases. CDR3 bases: TGTGCCAGCAGTTTCGGAGGGCCCCTCCACTTT. Translated: CASSFGGPLHF.

This chain joins TRBV13 and TRBJ2-3, with D uncertain. The CDR3 runs to 13 residues. Per germline, CDR1 PRHDT and CDR2 FYEKMQ (reference sequence). V lost 0 bases to trimming and J lost 4 bases, with 5 bases between them. The CDR3 region has the DNA TGTGCCAGCAGCTTAGGCCCCGCAGATACGCAGTATTTT. Its translation is CASSLGPADTQYF.

V usage is TRBV5-5 and J usage is TRBJ2-1; 7 bases are shared with TRBD1. Trimming cost V 4 bases and J 0 bases; bases outside gene matches: 13. This CDR3 contains 18 residues. CDR1 is SGHKS and CDR2 is YYEKEE in the germline V gene (reference sequence). CDR3 sequence (DNA): TGTGCCAGCAGCCCGGTGGGACAGACCACGAGCTCCTACAATGAGCAGTTCTTC. Its protein product is CASSPVGQTTSSYNEQFF.

The chain is built from TRBV2 and TRBJ1-5, with D possibly being TRBD1 (6 bases). Germline V lookup: CDR1 SNHLY, CDR2 FYNNEI. Trimming left V 8 bases short and J 0 bases short, with 14 bases between. The CDR3 has 15 residues. The CDR3 coding sequence is TGTGCCAGCGGCAAGAGGACAGCTAGCAATCAGCCCCAGCATTTT. Translating gives CASGKRTASNQPQHF.

The table lists this clone with a count of one. The chain is built from TRBV6-5 and TRBJ1-1; D is ambiguous. The CDR3 is 14 amino acids. Per the germline V gene, CDR1 is MNHEY and CDR2 is SVGAGI. The V and J ends lost 0 bases and 7 bases respectively, with 12 bases between them. The CDR3 loop is CASSYSTHGFEAFF. The CDR3 nucleotides are TGTGCCAGCAGTTACTCAACCCACGGGTTTGAAGCTTTCTTT.

This rearrangement joins TRBV4-2 to TRBJ1-5; no reliable D call. CDR3 size: 15 residues. V was shortened by 1 base and J by 6 bases, with 13 bases between the two germline ends. The germline gives CDR1 LGHNA, CDR2 YNFKEQ. CDR3 loop: CASSQAQEEVQPQHF. As DNA, the CDR3 is TGTGCCAGCAGCCAAGCCCAAGAGGAGGTTCAGCCCCAGCATTTT.

The chain joins TRBV2 to TRBJ1-1, with 7 bases that match TRBD1. With V trimmed by 3 bases and J by 2 bases, 9 bases remained unmatched. Germline V gene lookup returns CDR1 SNHLY and CDR2 FYNNEI. This CDR3 has 16 residues. The CDR3, as DNA: TGTGCCAGCAGTGAGGGAAGGGGGCTGGTAAACACTGAAGCTTTCTTT. Amino acids: CASSEGRGLVNTEAFF.

The gene calls are TRBV5-1 and TRBJ2-3, with D possibly matching TRBD2 (7 bases). CDR3 length: 17 amino acids. Germline-derived CDR1 and CDR2 are SGHRS and YFSETQ. Trimming took off 0 bases at V and 4 bases at J, with 18 bases between the two ends. The CDR3 DNA reads TGCGCCAGCAGCTTGGGTCCCGCGGGGGCCGAAGCAGATACGCAGTATTTT. Amino acid sequence: CASSLGPAGAEADTQYF. The variable domain in full, completed from reference TRBV5-1 and TRBJ2-3, reads KAGVTQTPRYLIKTRGQQVTLSCSPISGHRSVSWYQQTPGQGLQFLFEYFSETQRNKGNFPGRFSGRQFSNSRSEMNVSTLELGDSALYLCASSLGPAGAEADTQYFGPGTRLTVL.

V and J are TRBV6-5 and TRBJ2-1; D possibly corresponds to TRBD2 (7 bases). The germline CDR1 and CDR2 sequences are MNHEY and SVGAGI. This CDR3 is built from 15 residues. With 11 bases removed from V and 0 bases from J, the gap between germline ends came to 17 bases. The CDR3: CAVRGGFDSYNEQFF. The CDR3 region has the DNA TGTGCCGTTAGGGGGGGCTTCGACTCCTACAATGAGCAGTTCTTC.